This entry lists 28 T cell receptor beta chains sequenced from one sample in a study of blood T cell repertoires in COVID-19. Sequencing used immunoSEQ multiplex PCR; TCRdb keeps in-frame clones, though not all of them. The table lists 120,000 or so clones, approximately 87% of them singletons. The source material was peripheral blood. These receptors were obtained from a man aged 50 to 60 with acute or convalescent COVID-19.

The V call is TRBV7-9, the J call TRBJ2-7; D perhaps matches TRBD2 (6 bases). V was clipped by 6 bases and J by 6 bases, with 9 bases between them. CDR1 and CDR2 (germline): SEHNR, FQNEAQ (reference sequence). This CDR3 contains 11 residues. The CDR3, as DNA: TGTGCCAGCAGTAGGGGAGGCGAGCAGTACTTC. Protein: CASSRGGEQYF. The complete variable domain, with remaining parts taken from reference TRBV7-9 and TRBJ2-7, reads DTGVSQNPRHKITKRGQNVTFRCDPISEHNRLYWYRQTLGQGPEFLTYFQNEAQLEKSRLLSDRFSAERPKGSFSTLEIQRTEQGDSAMYLCASSRGGEQYFGPGTRLTVT.

The CDR3: CASRAGGRGETQYF. CDR3 sequence (DNA): TGCGCCAGCAGGGCGGGAGGAAGAGGAGAGACCCAGTACTTC. This rearrangement joins TRBV5-1 to TRBJ2-5; 8 nucleotides align to TRBD2. Germline CDR1 and CDR2: SGHRS and YFSETQ. This CDR3 has 14 amino acids. J gave up 4 bases and V 5 bases, and 7 bases lay outside the gene matches.

V usage is TRBV7-9 and J usage is TRBJ2-1; 7 bases are a match to TRBD2. CDR1 is SEHNR and CDR2 is FQNEAQ in the germline V gene (reference sequence). The CDR3 is made up of 14 amino acids. Trimming cost V 0 bases and J 8 bases; bases outside gene matches: 4. The CDR3 is CASSLAGTKDEQFF. Written as DNA, the CDR3 is TGTGCCAGCAGCTTAGCCGGGACTAAAGATGAGCAGTTCTTC.

The rearrangement uses TRBV6-1 and TRBJ1-1; D perhaps matches TRBD1 (5 bases). CDR3 size: 16 residues. V lost 2 bases and J 5 bases, leaving 18 bases between the germline ends. Germline CDR1 is MNHNS and CDR2 is SASEGT. CDR3 in DNA: TGTGCCAGCAGTGAATTGACGTGGGGCAGCCTGACTGAAGCTTTCTTT. Translation gives CASSELTWGSLTEAFF.

This chain uses TRBV3-1 (or the pseudogene TRBV3-2) with TRBJ1-5; D unclear. Trimming removed 0 bases at V and 9 bases at J, with 9 bases between. Germline V gene sequence: CDR1 LGHDT, CDR2 YNNKEL (reference sequence). The length of the CDR3 is 13 residues. The CDR3 spells CASSQDTGGPQHF. For the CDR3, the DNA is TGTGCCAGCAGCCAAGATACCGGCGGGCCCCAGCATTTT.

This clone was seen only once. The chain has TRBV19 and TRBJ2-7; 7 bases are a match to TRBD1. The CDR3 has 15 amino acids. In germline, CDR1 is LNHDA, CDR2 SQIVND (reference sequence). V was clipped by 5 bases and J by 2 bases; unmatched bases: 9. CDR3 sequence (DNA): TGTGCCAGTAGTGAACAGGGGCCAACCCCCTACGAGCAGTACTTC. Translation: CASSEQGPTPYEQYF.

As DNA, the CDR3 is TGTGCCAGTAGTATAGGGGCTAGCTATAGCAATCAGCCCCAGCATTTT. Its protein product is CASSIGASYSNQPQHF. The chain joins TRBV19 to TRBJ1-5; D uncertain. The length of the CDR3 is 16 residues. The germline V and J ends were trimmed by 1 base and 0 bases, with 10 bases remaining between them. Germline-derived CDR1 and CDR2 are LNHDA and SQIVND (reference sequence).

The chain recombines TRBV6-4 with TRBJ1-1, with 10 nucleotides matching TRBD1. CDR3 length: 15 residues. The germline V gene encodes CDR1 MRHNA and CDR2 SNTAGT. J lost 2 bases, V lost 6 bases, and 6 bases had no gene match. The CDR3 DNA sequence: TGTGCCAGCAGCCCCGGGACAGGGGCAAACACTGAAGCTTTCTTT. This codes for CASSPGTGANTEAFF.

The table lists this clone with a few counts. V and J are TRBV19 and TRBJ2-2; 12 bases are shared with TRBD2. V lost 3 bases and J lost 2; bases outside the gene matches: 4. Germline V lookup: CDR1 LNHDA, CDR2 SQIVND (reference sequence). This CDR3 is built from 17 residues. Written as DNA, the CDR3 is TGTGCCAGTAGTATTAGGGGACTAGCGGGTAACACCGGGGAGCTGTTTTTT. Its translation: CASSIRGLAGNTGELFF.

The chain employs TRBV19 and TRBJ2-5; D not certain. Trimming removed 3 bases from V and 3 bases from J, with 8 bases in between. CDR3 length: 13 amino acids. In germline, CDR1 is LNHDA, CDR2 SQIVND (reference sequence). CDR3 sequence (DNA): TGTGCCAGTAGTATGGAGCCCGAAGAGACCCAGTACTTC. This encodes CASSMEPEETQYF.

The rearrangement uses TRBV2 and TRBJ2-5, with TRBD2 matching 13 bases. The length of the CDR3 is 14 residues. Germline loops: CDR1 SNHLY, CDR2 FYNNEI. Losses at the gene ends were 8 bases for V and 4 bases for J; bases not matched to a gene: 4. CDR3 DNA: TGTGCCAGCCGGACTAGCGGGGGCGCAGAGACCCAGTACTTC. Residues: CASRTSGGAETQYF.

CDR3 coding DNA: TGTGCCACCAGTGATTTTGGTTTTGACAGGGGGCGTGGAAGAGGCTACACCTTC. Protein sequence: CATSDFGFDRGRGRGYTF. The chain links TRBV24-1 to TRBJ1-2, with 10 bases fitting TRBD1. The CDR3 totals 18 residues. Germline V gene sequence: CDR1 KGHDR, CDR2 SFDVKD. Trimming at V came to 1 base and at J to 8 bases, leaving 15 bases not matched to a gene.

V is TRBV27 and J is TRBJ1-1; TRBD1 agrees at 8 bases. From germline, CDR1 is MNHEY and CDR2 SMNVEV (reference sequence). This CDR3 is 14 amino acids long. V shed 2 bases, J shed 1 base, and the junction held 0 bases outside the gene matches. Here the CDR3 DNA reads TGTGCCAGCAGTTTACAGGGGGCGAACACTGAAGCTTTCTTT. Its translation is CASSLQGANTEAFF.

V and J are TRBV6-4 and TRBJ1-2; possibly TRBD1 for D (6 bases). The V end lost 3 bases, the J end lost 5 bases, and 7 bases lay between the germline ends. CDR3 length: 12 amino acids. Germline lookup yields CDR1 MRHNA and CDR2 SNTAGT. The CDR3 loop is CASSEQGYGYTF. In DNA, the CDR3 is TGTGCCAGCAGTGAACAGGGTTATGGCTACACCTTC.

This clone was picked up one time. This chain links TRBV5-1 with TRBJ1-3; weak D call: TRBD1 (6 bases). Per the germline V gene, CDR1 is SGHRS and CDR2 is YFSETQ. CDR3 size: 16 residues. The V and J ends lost 4 bases and 4 bases respectively, with 18 bases between them. Here the CDR3 reads CASSLTGHLSGNTIYF. The CDR3 nucleotides are TGCGCCAGCAGCCTGACGGGACACCTCTCCGGAAACACCATATATTTT.

The CDR3: CSARPSYEQYF. DNA of the CDR3: TGCAGTGCTAGACCGAGCTACGAGCAGTACTTC. This chain connects TRBV20-1 to TRBJ2-7, with unresolved D. Germline assignment: CDR1 DFQATT and CDR2 SNEGSKA (reference sequence). CDR3 size: 11 residues. V shed 2 bases and J shed 3 bases, with 5 bases lying between them.

This clone is a singleton in its sample. Written as DNA, the CDR3 is TGTGCCAGCCGGCGGGTCGACACCATATATTTT. As protein: CASRRVDTIYF. The V call is TRBV19, the J call TRBJ1-3; unclear D gene. Germline lookup yields CDR1 LNHDA and CDR2 SQIVND (reference sequence). Trimming removed 9 bases from V and 8 bases from J, with 11 bases in between. This CDR3 has 11 residues.

This sequence joins TRBV29-1 and TRBJ2-6; D is perhaps TRBD1 (6 bases). CDR1 and CDR2 (germline): SQVTM, ANQGSEA. V gave up 6 bases and J gave up 0 bases, with 24 bases separating them. CDR3 length equals 19 residues. For the CDR3, the DNA is TGCAGCGTCCACGAACCAGACAGGACCAAAATCTCTGGGGCCAACGTCCTGACTTTC. It encodes CSVHEPDRTKISGANVLTF.

The chain's CDR3 is CAWSVLGGGEAFF. For the CDR3, the DNA is TGTGCCTGGAGTGTACTTGGGGGGGGCGAAGCTTTCTTT. This chain uses TRBV30 with TRBJ1-1; D may be TRBD1 (6 bases). Germline values: CDR1 GTSNPN, CDR2 SVGIG (reference sequence). V was clipped by 0 bases and J by 8 bases, with 13 bases between them. The CDR3 spans 13 residues.

This clone was recorded only once. This sequence joins TRBV30 and TRBJ1-5; no firm D call. With 0 bases removed from V and 5 bases from J, the gap between germline ends came to 5 bases. The CDR3 runs 12 residues. CDR1 and CDR2 from the germline V gene are GTSNPN and SVGIG (reference sequence). In nucleotides, the CDR3 is TGTGCCTGGAGTGTACTGCATCAGCCCCAGCATTTT. This encodes CAWSVLHQPQHF.

The chain couples TRBV24-1 to TRBJ2-1; 8 positions agree with TRBD2. Germline lookup yields CDR1 KGHDR and CDR2 SFDVKD. Trimming took 7 bases from V and 3 from J; bases not matched to a gene: 4. This CDR3 has 14 amino acids. The CDR3 DNA reads as TGTGCCACCAGCGGGGGGGGGAACTACAATGAGCAGTTCTTC. It codes for CATSGGGNYNEQFF.

The rearrangement uses TRBV7-2 and TRBJ2-7; 9 bases are a match to TRBD2. Trimming took 1 base from V and 7 from J; bases not matched to a gene: 8. The CDR3 extends over 15 amino acids. The germline gives CDR1 SGHTA, CDR2 FQGNSA. In DNA, the CDR3 is TGTGCCAGCAGCTTAGTTGCGGGAGGGCCATATGAGCAGTACTTC. Translating gives CASSLVAGGPYEQYF.

This clone has just a few counts. V and J are TRBV3-1 (or the pseudogene TRBV3-2) and TRBJ2-7, with D uncertain. This CDR3 is built from 15 residues. V was clipped by 1 base and J by 1 base, with 11 bases between them. Germline V gives CDR1 LGHDT, CDR2 YNNKEL (reference sequence). The CDR3 is CASSQVGLKSYEQYF. The CDR3 DNA reads as TGTGCCAGCAGCCAAGTGGGCCTCAAATCCTACGAGCAGTACTTC.

The chain joins TRBV24-1 to TRBJ1-2; D remains ambiguous. Germline CDR1 and CDR2: KGHDR and SFDVKD. The CDR3 runs 11 residues. Trimming left V 2 bases short and J 8 bases short, with 5 bases between. The DNA for the CDR3 is TGTGCCACCAGTGATTGGAGCGGCTACACCTTC. Protein sequence: CATSDWSGYTF.

The rearrangement uses TRBV2 and TRBJ1-1; possible D gene TRBD1, 5 bases. Between the trimmed V and J ends, which lost 9 bases and 2 bases, there was a span of 10 bases. CDR1 is SNHLY and CDR2 is FYNNEI in the germline V gene. The CDR3 extends over 12 amino acids. In DNA form, the CDR3 reads TGTGCCAGAGGGGCGACTAACACTGAAGCTTTCTTT. This sequence encodes CARGATNTEAFF.

This clone has only one observation. The chain employs TRBV5-1 and TRBJ2-3; D not certain. CDR3 length: 14 amino acids. Germline lookup yields CDR1 SGHRS and CDR2 YFSETQ. V lost 0 bases and J 2 bases, leaving 7 bases between the germline ends. CDR3 sequence (DNA): TGCGCCAGCAGCTTGGAGCCTATCACAGATACGCAGTATTTT. Residues: CASSLEPITDTQYF.

This chain uses TRBV6-2 or TRBV6-3 with TRBJ1-5; D unclear. The ends were cut back, 4 bases at V and 6 bases at J, with 28 bases in the middle. This CDR3 region has 19 residues. The germline gives CDR1 MNHEY, CDR2 SVGEGT. CDR3 sequence reads: CASSLVRVSSEIQGQPQHF. The CDR3 region has the DNA TGTGCCAGCAGTTTGGTCCGGGTCTCTTCGGAAATTCAAGGTCAGCCCCAGCATTTT.

This sequence joins TRBV3-1 (or the pseudogene TRBV3-2) and TRBJ1-2, with D perhaps matching TRBD1 (6 bases). The CDR3 loop spans 14 amino acids. CDR1 LGHDT and CDR2 YNNKEL come from the germline V gene (reference sequence). Trimming removed 4 bases from V and 6 bases from J, with 15 bases in between. CDR3 loop: CASSPGASPNGYTF. CDR3 DNA: TGTGCCAGCAGCCCAGGGGCATCTCCTAATGGCTACACCTTC.